This T cell receptor beta chain emerged from a study of blood T cells in healthy people across ages. Germline V lookup: CDR1 ENHRY, CDR2 SYGVKD. The CDR3 extends over 15 amino acids. V lost 0 bases, J lost 5 bases, and 11 bases lay in between. A sample-barcoded 5' primer and a J-beta primer mix were used in a second PCR of roughly 6 to 12 cycles. TCRdb processed the 5' RACE reads anew with MiXCR; each CDR3 protein has one entry. The sample includes 1.5 million to 2 million distinct CDR3 sequences, about 30% of them seen just once. The sample was blood. The receptor's source is a woman in her thirties in good health. The V gene is TRBV10-3, the J gene TRBJ1-5; the D is unclear. In DNA, the CDR3 is TGTGCCATCAGTGAGTCAGGGCAGCCGCATCAGCCCCAGCATTTT. The encoded protein is CAISESGQPHQPQHF.